A single T cell receptor beta chain is shown here with its context. Its antigen remains unknown. This record comes from a study of cytomegalovirus exposure and HLA in healthy donors. In the PCR, 60 Vbeta and 13 Jbeta primers were used. The protocol was immunoSEQ multiplex PCR, while the TCRdb copy is restricted to in-frame clones and leaves out a portion. Of some 140,000 clones listed, about three quarters are singletons. Study-wide results and caveats: Beyond CMV serostatus, there was no information to go on about immune exposure.

The CDR3 loop spans 13 amino acids. The ends were cut back, 4 bases at V and 3 bases at J, with 9 bases in the middle. The germline V gene encodes CDR1 SNHLY and CDR2 FYNNEI. The sample comprised PBMCs. The receptor was derived from a woman in her thirties or forties in good health and CMV-seronegative. The V gene is TRBV2, the J gene TRBJ1-1, with unresolved D. The CDR3 is CASSVGGDTEAFF. DNA for the CDR3: TGTGCCAGCAGTGTAGGAGGAGACACTGAAGCTTTCTTT. Drawing the rest from reference TRBV2 and TRBJ1-1, the complete variable domain is EPEVTQTPSHQVTQMGQEVILRCVPISNHLYFYWYRQILGQKVEFLVSFYNNEISEKSEIFDDQFSVERPDGSNFTLKIRSTKLEDSAMYFCASSVGGDTEAFFGQGTRLTVV.